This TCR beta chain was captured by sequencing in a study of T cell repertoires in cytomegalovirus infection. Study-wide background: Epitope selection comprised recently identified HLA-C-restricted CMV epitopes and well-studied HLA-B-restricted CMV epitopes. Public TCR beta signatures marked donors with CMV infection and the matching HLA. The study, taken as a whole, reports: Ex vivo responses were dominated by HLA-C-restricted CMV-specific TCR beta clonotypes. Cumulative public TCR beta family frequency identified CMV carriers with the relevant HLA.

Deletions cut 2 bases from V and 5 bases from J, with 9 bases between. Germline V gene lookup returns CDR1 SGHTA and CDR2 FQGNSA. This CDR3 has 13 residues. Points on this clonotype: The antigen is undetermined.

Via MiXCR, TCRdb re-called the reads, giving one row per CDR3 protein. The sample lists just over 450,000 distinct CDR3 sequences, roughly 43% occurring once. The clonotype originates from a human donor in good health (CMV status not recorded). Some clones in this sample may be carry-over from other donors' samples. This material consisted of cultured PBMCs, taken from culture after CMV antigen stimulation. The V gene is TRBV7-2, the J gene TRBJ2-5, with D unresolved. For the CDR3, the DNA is TGTGCCAGCAGCTTAAGACAAGCCGAGACCCAGTACTTC. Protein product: CASSLRQAETQYF.